These 15 T cell receptor beta chains were all obtained from the same sample, sequenced in a study of neurological immune-mediated disorders. TCRdb fed the 5' RACE reads into MiXCR, producing one record per CDR3 protein. In the table there are 90,000 to 150,000 distinct CDR3 sequences, roughly 3.2% of which are singletons. Sequencing was performed on PBMCs. Receptor source: a woman younger than 45 with multiple sclerosis.

Ten or more counts support this clonotype. J is TRBJ1-5 and V is TRBV12-3 or TRBV12-4; no reliable D call. CDR3 size: 13 residues. V lost 8 bases and J lost 2, with 10 bases in between. The CDR3 coding sequence is TGTGCCAGCCAGGCCGGCGGCAATCAGCCCCAGCATTTT. Translation: CASQAGGNQPQHF.

This clonotype was picked up many times. The chain is built from TRBV20-1 and TRBJ2-2, with 8 bases fitting TRBD2. CDR1 and CDR2 from the germline V gene are DFQATT and SNEGSKA (reference sequence). Losses at the gene ends were 6 bases for V and 0 bases for J; bases not matched to a gene: 9. This CDR3 has 16 residues. The DNA for the CDR3 is TGCAGTGCCAGACAGTCGGGACTAGCGAACACCGGGGAGCTGTTTTTT. It translates to CSARQSGLANTGELFF.

This clonotype came up many times. The rearrangement links TRBV5-1 to TRBJ2-7; D uncertain. The V gene lost 1 base and the J gene lost 4 bases, with 9 bases spanning the gap. This CDR3 region has 13 residues. The germline V gene encodes CDR1 SGHRS and CDR2 YFSETQ. CDR3 bases: TGCGCCAGCAGCTTGTTGGTGGGGTACGAGCAGTACTTC. Its translation is CASSLLVGYEQYF.

This clonotype was detected many times. The chain uses TRBV7-8 and TRBJ1-1; D gene uncertain. Germline V gene lookup returns CDR1 SGHVS and CDR2 FQNEAQ. Trimming shortened V by 5 bases and J by 0 bases, and 28 bases separated the two germline ends. The CDR3 is 20 amino acids. CDR3 nucleotides: TGTGCCAGCAGCGCCTCGTTAATCGCGGACGTGAAAATTCTGAACACTGAAGCTTTCTTT. Its translation is CASSASLIADVKILNTEAFF.

This clonotype was recorded many times. This chain uses TRBV12-3 or TRBV12-4 with TRBJ1-1; D gene uncertain. This CDR3 has 13 residues. Trimming pared 4 bases from V and 5 bases from J, leaving 11 bases between. The CDR3 here is CASSSAPGTEAFF. Here the CDR3 DNA reads TGTGCCAGCAGTTCCGCCCCGGGGACTGAAGCTTTCTTT.

The table lists this clonotype with many counts. The chain employs TRBV15 and TRBJ2-2; TRBD1 might be the D (6 bases). CDR1 and CDR2 (germline): LNHNV, YYDKDF (reference sequence). Trimming removed 9 bases at V and 5 bases at J, with 16 bases between. The CDR3 totals 14 residues. The DNA of the CDR3 is TGTGCCACGACCCCGGGACATACAACCGGGGAGCTGTTTTTT. This translates into CATTPGHTTGELFF.

V and J are TRBV7-9 and TRBJ2-7, with 8 bases identical to TRBD1. CDR1 and CDR2 (germline): SEHNR, FQNEAQ (reference sequence). CDR3 length: 15 residues. The ends lost 2 bases at V and 3 bases at J; junction bases unmatched: 6. Here the CDR3 DNA reads TGTGCCAGCAGCTTAACCGGGACAGGTTTCTACGAGCAGTACTTC. Translation: CASSLTGTGFYEQYF.

This clonotype has ten or more counts. This rearrangement joins TRBV10-2 to TRBJ2-3, with D unclear. CDR3 size: 15 residues. V was shortened by 3 bases and J by 3 bases, with 13 bases between the two germline ends. Germline-derived CDR1 and CDR2 are WSHSY and SAAADI. The chain's CDR3 is CASSDLSGATDTQYF. CDR3 sequence (DNA): TGCGCCAGCAGTGACCTGAGTGGAGCAACAGATACGCAGTATTTT.

This clonotype came up a few times. The chain combines TRBV12-3 or TRBV12-4 with TRBJ2-3; D unresolved. V was clipped by 6 bases and J by 6 bases, with 16 bases between them. The length of the CDR3 is 14 residues. The CDR3 DNA follows: TGTGCCAGCAGCAAGCCTCATCTTTCGGATACGCAGTATTTT. Its translation: CASSKPHLSDTQYF.

This clonotype was seen only a few times. The genes are TRBV9 and TRBJ2-5; no clear D gene. The CDR3 is 13 amino acids. Germline CDR1 and CDR2: SGDLS and YYNGEE. V was trimmed by 3 bases and J by 7 bases, leaving 13 bases between them. The CDR3 protein is CASSGKLFVTQYF. In DNA, the CDR3 is TGTGCCAGCAGCGGAAAGTTGTTCGTGACCCAGTACTTC.

In this sample, this clonotype turned up many times. CDR3 coding DNA: TGCAGCGCCGTTGTTGGGGCCAACGTCCTGACTTTC. It yields the protein CSAVVGANVLTF. This chain uses TRBV29-1 with TRBJ2-6; no clear D gene. CDR3 length: 12 amino acids. V was clipped by 7 bases and J by 3 bases, with 7 bases between them. CDR1 is SQVTM and CDR2 is ANQGSEA in the germline V gene. Variable domain in full (rest from reference TRBV29-1 and TRBJ2-6): SAVISQKPSRDICQRGTSLTIQCQVDSQVTMMFWYRQQPGQSLTLIATANQGSEATYESGFVIDKFPISRPNLTFSTLTVSNMSPEDSSIYLCSAVVGANVLTFGAGSRLTVL.

This clonotype was detected many times. The V call is TRBV7-8, the J call TRBJ2-1, with D possibly TRBD2 on 6 matching bases. Trimming took off 5 bases at V and 3 bases at J, with 17 bases between the two ends. Germline V gene sequence: CDR1 SGHVS, CDR2 FQNEAQ. The CDR3 extends over 16 amino acids. The DNA of the CDR3 is TGTGCCAGCAGCGACCTTGGGGGAGGCGACTACAATGAGCAGTTCTTC. Its protein product is CASSDLGGGDYNEQFF. Looking up the rest from reference TRBV7-8 and TRBJ2-1 gives the full variable domain: GAGVSQSPRYKVAKRGQDVALRCDPISGHVSLFWYQQALGQGPEFLTYFQNEAQLDKSGLPSDRFFAERPEGSVSTLKIQRTQQEDSAVYLCASSDLGGGDYNEQFFGPGTRLTVL.

This clonotype has a count of ten or more. The V gene is TRBV4-1, the J gene TRBJ2-1, with D possibly being TRBD1 or TRBD2 (5 bases each). This CDR3 comprises 14 residues. Germline loops: CDR1 MGHRA, CDR2 YSYEKL. V shed 1 base and J shed 7 bases, with 11 bases lying between them. In DNA form, the CDR3 reads TGCGCCAGCAGCCAAGGGGTGGGGGATAATGAGCAGTTCTTC. Encoded protein: CASSQGVGDNEQFF.

The V and J genes are TRBV6-5 and TRBJ1-1; D not certain. V was trimmed by 6 bases and J by 10 bases, leaving 15 bases between them. Germline V lookup: CDR1 MNHEY, CDR2 SVGAGI. This CDR3 has 12 amino acids. CDR3 loop: CASSPTGRGAFF. The CDR3, as DNA: TGTGCCAGCAGCCCTACCGGTCGGGGAGCTTTCTTT.

This clonotype occurred a few times. CDR3 protein: CASSLTVLTEAFF. In DNA, the CDR3 is TGTGCCAGCAGCCTTACAGTTCTCACTGAAGCTTTCTTT. This rearrangement joins TRBV7-8 to TRBJ1-1, with unresolved D. V was clipped by 5 bases and J by 4 bases, with 11 bases between them. CDR3 length: 13 amino acids. In germline, CDR1 is SGHVS, CDR2 FQNEAQ.